The entry below describes one T cell receptor (beta chain). What it binds is unknown. The CDR3 has 11 amino acids. Germline CDR1 ENHRY, CDR2 SYGVKD. V lost 6 bases to trimming and J lost 2 bases, with 4 bases between them. This sample was taken from a study of early T cells in non-severe SARS-CoV-2 infection. Across the study: Chains from this unsorted whole-blood bulk RNA could not be paired. Study outcomes and limitations: VDJdb-based annotation leaned toward anti-spike CD8 responses and missed private and CD4 specificities.

Tagging with unique molecular identifiers was applied to individual cDNA molecules. TCRdb re-called the 5' RACE reads with MiXCR, one entry per CDR3 protein. This table holds about 49,000 distinct CDR3 sequences, around 12% found once. Source: whole blood, taken at baseline. V is TRBV10-3 and J is TRBJ1-2; D not resolved. This TCR derives from an adult who was a healthcare worker with PCR-confirmed SARS-CoV-2 infection or an uninfected control (not recorded which). CDR3 in DNA: TGTGCCATCAGACTGAACTATGGCTACACCTTC. This codes for CAIRLNYGYTF.